The TCR beta chain under discussion was sequenced for a study of blood T cell repertoires in COVID-19 (dated by TCRdb to the early 2020s). Study-level background: Samples covering the acute and convalescent phases of COVID-19 were provided by collaborators in the United States, Italy and Spain. The sample metadata nearly always contained a de-identified subject ID, COVID-19 status, age in years and sex. The prospective study material was composed of cDNA or gDNA derived from T cells, B-cell-depleted T cells, or PBMCs. Deeply sampled blood TCRbeta repertoires from subjects exposed to, actively infected with, or recovered from COVID-19 were included in the dataset. The samples were drawn from the first 160 participants of the ongoing ImmuneRACE study and from 950 to 1,500 subjects provided by 6 global collaborators. The repertoires were released in a freely available public database meant as a resource for research on the immune response to SARS-CoV-2. HLA class I and class II types, where available, came from metadata supplied by the sample provider rather than from assay-based typing.

Remarks on this clone: Its antigen specificity is not known. Per-base qualities were not stored, and no clone one base away is much larger.

Summary of the overall study and its limitations: How much clinical and demographic metadata was included differed by source and by participant, and the metadata was provided uncurated.

The immunoSEQ Assay, a bias-controlled multiplex PCR, was used to amplify TCRbeta CDR3 regions from genomic DNA. Turning to the authors' computational methods: The number of nucleated cells in each sample was estimated from the amplification of reference gene primers within the assay. To quantify the absolute abundance of each unique TCRbeta CDR3 rearrangement, sequence reads were collapsed and filtered. For each sample, productive Simpson clonality was calculated as the square root of Simpson's diversity index over productive rearrangements. What TCRdb holds here is the immuneACCESS table cut down to in-frame rearrangements. Part of the clones is not present; checked against another copy, under half of the missing clones reflect an unresolved V gene, and the others are unexplained. The D gene and trimming were derived from the DNA, and the V and J assignments and clone size from that table. Here the sample has some 120,000 clones; approximately 80% occur a single time. The top ten constitute more than 9% of the sample.

Whole blood was collected in K2EDTA tubes by collaborating institutions according to the institutions' own protocols. Collaborator samples were shipped for TCRbeta analysis as frozen whole blood, isolated PBMCs, or DNA extracted from either sample type. Specimen: peripheral blood. This sequence originates from a human donor in a cohort sampled during active COVID-19.

The CDR3 region: CASSLVRAGGITTYEQYF. The DNA is TGTGCCAGCAGCTTAGTTCGAGCGGGAGGTATTACGACGTACGAGCAGTACTTC. This chain is built from TRBV7-8 and TRBJ2-7, with 9 bases aligning to TRBD2. Inclusive of the bounding cysteine and phenylalanine, the CDR3 is 18 residues long. The entry retains the CDR3 DNA only, 54 bases that are in frame from base 1. From V the trimming removes 1 base and from J it removes 4 bases, while the gene matches leave 14 bases of the junction unaccounted for. Taken from the germline V gene, the CDR1 and CDR2 loops are SGHVS and FQNEAQ. With the rest looked up from the reference TRBV7-8 and TRBJ2-7 genes rather than sequenced, the full variable domain is GAGVSQSPRYKVAKRGQDVALRCDPISGHVSLFWYQQALGQGPEFLTYFQNEAQLDKSGLPSDRFFAERPEGSVSTLKIQRTQQEDSAVYLCASSLVRAGGITTYEQYFGPGTRLTVT.